The source of this T cell receptor (beta chain) is a study of CD4 T cells in relation to SARS-CoV-2 and coronaviruses. Deep TCR-beta sequencing used DNA from uncultured naive and memory CD4+ T cells. Using immunoSEQ multiplex PCR, the repertoire was profiled, and TCRdb retains in-frame clones only, with some absent. The table shows roughly 60,000 clones, with 94% occurring only once. Trimming stripped 7 bases from V and 4 bases from J, with 20 bases between. The CDR3 runs 16 residues. Germline CDR1 and CDR2: GTSNPN and SVGIG (reference sequence). Before the COVID-19 pandemic, during about 2011-2019, CD4+ T cells were taken from unexposed donors.

This clonotype was obtained from a human donor in good health. The rearrangement uses TRBV30 and TRBJ1-6; no reliable D call. Specimen: naive CD4+ T cells from PBMCs. Regarding subset: naive CD4+ T cells isolated by negative enrichment. The CDR3 bases are TGTGCCTCACAACCTGGGAGGAGCAAATATAATTCACCCCTCCACTTT. Protein product: CASQPGRSKYNSPLHF.